The clone carrying this TCR beta chain was picked up many times. The antigen is undetermined. The data stem from a study of T-cell reconstitution after alpha-beta-depleted transplantation in children. TCRbeta library construction was performed incorporating unique molecular identifiers. TCRdb re-called the PCR reads with MiXCR, one entry per CDR3 protein. The sample includes more than 200,000 distinct CDR3 sequences, under 20% of them seen just once. Whole-study findings and limits: At one year after transplant, newly produced T cells mostly accounted for T-cell counts and diversity. The high TCRbeta diversity at day 60 in some patients came from surviving recipient T cells and thymic progenitors. Reportedly, only several hundred clones from non-depleted graft cells drove alpha-beta T-cell counts at about two months.

Germline CDR1 reads MGHRA; CDR2 reads YSYEKL. V lost 1 base and J lost 7; bases outside the gene matches: 8. CDR3 length: 15 residues. This chain connects TRBV4-1 to TRBJ2-3; TRBD2 aligns across 7 bases. Source: PBMCs, mostly from graft donor cells, taken 360 days after TCRalphabeta/CD19-depleted stem cell transplant. This clonotype originated in a male patient between 2 and 10 years old who had a stem cell transplant for acute lymphoblastic leukemia, so the T cells may come from the graft donor. The CDR3 region is CASSQGGRELNTQYF. The DNA for the CDR3 is TGCGCCAGCAGCCAAGGCGGGAGAGAACTTAATACGCAGTATTTT.